The 29 T cell receptor beta chains given below trace back to one sample, sequenced in a study of OX40 agonist ivuxolimab in advanced cancers. Receptor libraries were prepared by the immunoSEQ multiplex PCR assay. This is the immuneACCESS table as TCRdb keeps it, with only in-frame sequences that have V and J called. A part of the clones is gone; compared with another copy, unresolved V genes explain less than half, and the rest is unexplained. In this sample the table shows around 56,000 clones, approximately 86% of which occur a single time. The ten largest clones take up approximately 12% of the sample. The input for sequencing was CD4+ or CD8+ T cells sorted from blood, taken in a trial of the OX40 agonist ivuxolimab. The source of these receptors is an adult with an advanced solid tumor such as melanoma, head and neck, liver or kidney cancer.

The V call is TRBV9, the J call TRBJ2-2; D gene uncertain. With 0 bases removed from V and 3 bases from J, the gap between germline ends came to 12 bases. Germline CDR1 reads SGDLS; CDR2 reads YYNGEE. CDR3 size: 16 residues. CDR3 sequence reads: CASSVEVGFDTGELFF. The CDR3 coding sequence is TGTGCCAGCAGCGTAGAGGTGGGATTCGACACCGGGGAGCTGTTTTTT. Based on the CDR3 plus reference TRBV9 and TRBJ2-2, the full variable domain is DSGVTQTPKHLITATGQRVTLRCSPRSGDLSVYWYQQSLDQGLQFLIQYYNGEERAKGNILERFSAQQFPDLHSELNLSSLELGDSALYFCASSVEVGFDTGELFFGEGSRLTVL.

The chain carries TRBV5-4 and TRBJ2-7; 9 nucleotides align to TRBD1. The CDR3 contains 16 residues. Germline V lookup: CDR1 SGHNT, CDR2 YYREEE (reference sequence). The V segment lost 1 base and the J segment 5 bases; nucleotides outside the gene matches: 10. CDR3 in DNA: TGTGCCAGCAGCTTGTCTATCGGGACAGGGAATAACGAGCAGTACTTC. The encoded protein is CASSLSIGTGNNEQYF.

The chain uses TRBV7-9 and TRBJ2-2; 13 bases are a match to TRBD2. The CDR3 has 15 residues. Germline CDR1 SEHNR, CDR2 FQNEAQ (reference sequence). V lost 4 bases and J lost 4; bases outside the gene matches: 0. The CDR3, as DNA: TGTGCCAGCAGCTGGACTAGCGGGGGCACCGGGGAGCTGTTTTTT. This sequence encodes CASSWTSGGTGELFF.

The chain is built from TRBV2 and TRBJ1-1, with TRBD1 matching over 7 bases. Looked up from germline, CDR1 is SNHLY and CDR2 is FYNNEI. There are 16 residues in the CDR3. The V gene end was trimmed by 4 bases and the J gene end by 0 bases; junction bases not matched to a gene: 8. The CDR3 sequence is CASSGERGLLNTEAFF. The DNA for the CDR3 is TGTGCCAGCAGTGGGGAAAGGGGGCTCCTGAACACTGAAGCTTTCTTT.

This clone was picked up a small number of times. The V gene is TRBV5-1, the J gene TRBJ2-7; possible D gene TRBD2, 5 bases. V was pared by 1 base and J by 3 bases, with 14 bases between. Per the germline V gene, CDR1 is SGHRS and CDR2 is YFSETQ. There are 15 residues in the CDR3. Here the CDR3 reads CASSLYGGLVYEQYF. Here the CDR3 DNA reads TGCGCCAGCAGCTTGTACGGAGGTCTGGTCTACGAGCAGTACTTC.

The chain is built from TRBV7-8 and TRBJ1-1; tentatively, D is TRBD1 (6 bases). The CDR3 is 14 amino acids. With 4 bases removed from V and 4 bases from J, the gap between germline ends came to 13 bases. CDR1 and CDR2 from the germline V gene are SGHVS and FQNEAQ. The CDR3 DNA follows: TGTGCCAGCAGCTCTTCCGGGGGGCTCACTGAAGCTTTCTTT. Translated, it gives CASSSSGGLTEAFF.

This clone was found once. The V gene is TRBV19, the J gene TRBJ2-1; 11 bases agree with TRBD2. The germline V gene has CDR1 LNHDA and CDR2 SQIVND (reference sequence). After removal of 7 bases from V and 4 bases from J, the junction contained 9 bases not matched to a gene. The CDR3 has 16 residues. The CDR3, as DNA: TGTGCCAGTAAAGGGCTAGCGGGGGGCCCTTACAATGAGCAGTTCTTC. This encodes CASKGLAGGPYNEQFF.

The V and J genes are TRBV6-5 and TRBJ2-6; the D is unclear. Trimming pared 6 bases from V and 2 bases from J, leaving 2 bases between. The CDR3 loop spans 12 amino acids. The germline V gene has CDR1 MNHEY and CDR2 SVGAGI. CDR3 coding DNA: TGTGCCAGCAGGACTGGGGCCAACGTCCTGACTTTC. It codes for CASRTGANVLTF.

The chain couples TRBV27 to TRBJ2-2; TRBD1 matches 7 bases. Unmatched junction bases numbered 10, after V lost 5 bases and J lost 4 bases. Germline values: CDR1 MNHEY, CDR2 SMNVEV (reference sequence). The CDR3 spans 16 residues. CDR3 nucleotide sequence: TGTGCCAGCAGTCTACAGGGTTGGGACAGCACCGGGGAGCTGTTTTTT. Its protein product is CASSLQGWDSTGELFF.

The chain employs TRBV2 and TRBJ2-3; D not certain. V was pared by 0 bases and J by 0 bases, with 16 bases between. Germline CDR1 reads SNHLY; CDR2 reads FYNNEI. This CDR3 is 18 amino acids long. Here the CDR3 reads CASSEALLVTTSTDTQYF. CDR3 DNA: TGTGCCAGCAGTGAAGCGCTTCTGGTAACAACTAGCACAGATACGCAGTATTTT.

The V gene is TRBV19, the J gene TRBJ2-5; 10 bases line up with TRBD1. The germline CDR1 and CDR2 sequences are LNHDA and SQIVND (reference sequence). Trimming took 8 bases from V and 5 from J; bases not matched to a gene: 8. The CDR3 has 14 residues. The CDR3 bases are TGTGCCAGTCAAGACAGGGGGCAATCGGAGACCCAGTACTTC. Protein product: CASQDRGQSETQYF.

The chain recombines TRBV2 with TRBJ1-2; the D is unclear. Germline V gene sequence: CDR1 SNHLY, CDR2 FYNNEI. The V end was cut by 6 bases, the J end by 6 bases, with 5 bases between. The CDR3 covers 10 residues. The CDR3 loop reads CASRQHGYTF. CDR3 nucleotides: TGTGCCAGCAGGCAGCATGGCTACACCTTC.

The gene calls are TRBV9 and TRBJ2-3; no firm D call. V lost 6 bases to trimming and J lost 2 bases, with 13 bases between them. This CDR3 spans 14 amino acids. CDR1 is SGDLS and CDR2 is YYNGEE in the germline V gene. The CDR3 sequence: CASTLVSDTDTQYF. CDR3 coding DNA: TGTGCCAGCACCCTTGTCAGCGACACAGATACGCAGTATTTT. The full variable domain, its missing parts supplied by reference TRBV9 and TRBJ2-3, is DSGVTQTPKHLITATGQRVTLRCSPRSGDLSVYWYQQSLDQGLQFLIQYYNGEERAKGNILERFSAQQFPDLHSELNLSSLELGDSALYFCASTLVSDTDTQYFGPGTRLTVL.

The chain joins TRBV28 to TRBJ2-7; D perhaps matches TRBD1 (6 bases). This CDR3 contains 14 residues. Trimming shortened V by 6 bases and J by 0 bases, and 12 bases separated the two germline ends. Looked up from germline, CDR1 is MDHEN and CDR2 is SYDVKM. CDR3 DNA sequence: TGTGCCAGCAGCCGGGTAGGGGGCTCCTACGAGCAGTACTTC. It translates to CASSRVGGSYEQYF.

As for this clone: Distinct nucleotide sequences in the sample also encode this CDR3. The rearrangement links TRBV15 to TRBJ2-6; D is uncertain. CDR3 length: 19 amino acids. Germline CDR1 reads LNHNV; CDR2 reads YYDKDF (reference sequence). V was trimmed by 0 bases and J by 0 bases, leaving 15 bases between them. The CDR3 is CATSRDLDLPTSGANVLTF. The CDR3 nucleotides are TGTGCCACCAGCAGAGATCTCGACCTACCTACCTCTGGGGCCAACGTCCTGACTTTC.

The chain couples TRBV29-1 to TRBJ2-3; a possible D gene is TRBD1 (5 bases). The CDR3 consists of 15 residues. The V gene's germline CDR1 is SQVTM and CDR2 ANQGSEA. Between the trimmed V and J ends, which lost 0 bases and 5 bases, there was a span of 15 bases. CDR3 nucleotides: TGCAGCGTTGAAGAATTGGGCAGGGTGGGAGATACGCAGTATTTT. Translation gives CSVEELGRVGDTQYF.

This clone has a handful of counts. The rearrangement links TRBV2 to TRBJ1-1; no reliable D call. This CDR3 spans 16 amino acids. CDR1 SNHLY and CDR2 FYNNEI come from the germline V gene. The V end lost 2 bases, the J end lost 7 bases, and 20 bases lay between the germline ends. CDR3 DNA: TGTGCCAGCAGTGAATCGGGTACCTCTTCTACGATTGAAGCTTTCTTT. Amino acid sequence: CASSESGTSSTIEAFF.

The rearrangement links TRBV7-9 to TRBJ2-5; D not resolved. The CDR3 length is 12 residues. Per the germline V gene, CDR1 is SEHNR and CDR2 is FQNEAQ (reference sequence). Trimming removed 0 bases at V and 5 bases at J, with 4 bases between. The CDR3 loop reads CASSLAGETQYF. Here the CDR3 DNA reads TGTGCCAGCAGCTTAGCAGGGGAGACCCAGTACTTC.

The chain employs TRBV6-6 and TRBJ2-2; D might be TRBD1 or TRBD2, each matching 5 bases. V was trimmed by 6 bases and J by 0 bases, leaving 14 bases between them. Germline-derived CDR1 and CDR2 are MNHNY and SVGAGI (reference sequence). The CDR3 runs to 16 residues. The CDR3, as DNA: TGTGCCAGCAGCCTTGGGGGACGAACGAACACCGGGGAGCTGTTTTTT. Its translation is CASSLGGRTNTGELFF.

The chain links TRBV28 to TRBJ1-2; D is undetermined. Looked up from germline, CDR1 is MDHEN and CDR2 is SYDVKM. This CDR3 has 13 residues. The V gene lost 5 bases and the J gene lost 1 base, with 8 bases spanning the gap. CDR3 amino acids: CASSPRSNYGYTF. The CDR3 bases are TGTGCCAGCAGTCCTCGCAGTAACTATGGCTACACCTTC.

The genes are TRBV27 and TRBJ1-1, with TRBD1 as a possible D gene (5 bases). The CDR3 sequence is 14 residues long. Germline V gives CDR1 MNHEY, CDR2 SMNVEV (reference sequence). V lost 0 bases and J 2 bases, leaving 7 bases between the germline ends. CDR3 in DNA: TGTGCCAGCAGTTTATCCGGGGGTAACACTGAAGCTTTCTTT. This sequence encodes CASSLSGGNTEAFF.

The chain uses TRBV19 and TRBJ2-1, with 11 bases matching TRBD1. V dropped 6 bases and J dropped 9; count of bases not matched to a gene: 10. Germline values: CDR1 LNHDA, CDR2 SQIVND (reference sequence). This CDR3 contains 15 residues. The CDR3 DNA follows: TGTGCCAGTAGCATCGGGACAGGGGGGCCCAGTGAGCAGTTCTTC. This codes for CASSIGTGGPSEQFF. Full variable domain (outside the CDR3, taken from reference TRBV19 and TRBJ2-1): DGGITQSPKYLFRKEGQNVTLSCEQNLNHDAMYWYRQDPGQGLRLIYYSQIVNDFQKGDIAEGYSVSREKKESFPLTVTSAQKNPTAFYLCASSIGTGGPSEQFFGPGTRLTVL.

The chain recombines TRBV10-3 with TRBJ2-1, with no clear D. V lost 6 bases and J lost 3, with 15 bases in between. This CDR3 has 15 amino acids. Germline loops: CDR1 ENHRY, CDR2 SYGVKD. CDR3 DNA sequence: TGTGCCATCAGCTCTGCCCCGCCGGGCTACAATGAGCAGTTCTTC. Protein product: CAISSAPPGYNEQFF.

This chain joins TRBV25-1 and TRBJ2-7; D not certain. The germline CDR1 and CDR2 sequences are MGHDK and SYGVNS. The V and J ends lost 6 bases and 4 bases respectively, with 19 bases between them. The length of the CDR3 is 15 residues. The CDR3 loop is CASSHPASTFYEQYF. CDR3 coding DNA: TGTGCCAGCAGCCATCCAGCGTCCACTTTTTACGAGCAGTACTTC.

V usage is TRBV2 and J usage is TRBJ1-1, with unresolved D. This CDR3 comprises 13 residues. Looked up from germline, CDR1 is SNHLY and CDR2 is FYNNEI. The ends were cut back, 7 bases at V and 2 bases at J, with 11 bases in the middle. DNA of the CDR3: TGTGCCAGCAATTCATGGGGAAACACTGAAGCTTTCTTT. Its translation: CASNSWGNTEAFF.

This sequence joins TRBV2 and TRBJ2-7, with a tentative D call TRBD1 (6 bases). V was trimmed by 6 bases and J by 3 bases, leaving 12 bases between them. Germline V CDR1 and CDR2: SNHLY, FYNNEI. CDR3 length: 13 amino acids. The CDR3 reads CASSAQGFYEQYV. CDR3 coding DNA: TGTGCCAGCAGCGCACAGGGATTCTACGAGCAGTACGTC.

With respect to this clone: The same CDR3 arises from other DNA sequences in this sample as well. The DNA for the CDR3 is TGTGCCAGCAGTTTAGGCCTTAACACTGAAGCTTTCTTT. Its translation: CASSLGLNTEAFF. This chain links TRBV28 with TRBJ1-1; D is unclear. The CDR3 spans 13 residues. V lost 2 bases, J lost 2 bases, and 6 bases lay in between. Germline V gene sequence: CDR1 MDHEN, CDR2 SYDVKM.

The chain is built from TRBV6-1 and TRBJ1-5; 9 bases fit TRBD1. After removal of 0 bases from V and 5 bases from J, the junction contained 11 bases not matched to a gene. Germline values: CDR1 MNHNS, CDR2 SASEGT. The CDR3 has 18 residues. The DNA for the CDR3 is TGTGCCAGCAGTGAAGCCTCCTGGGGACAGGGAAGTTATCAGCCCCAGCATTTT. Translating gives CASSEASWGQGSYQPQHF.

The rearrangement joins TRBV7-9 to TRBJ1-2; D uncertain. Germline-derived CDR1 and CDR2 are SEHNR and FQNEAQ (reference sequence). The V end lost 5 bases, the J end lost 8 bases, and 12 bases lay between the germline ends. The CDR3 contains 12 residues. The CDR3 loop reads CASSGLGLGYTF. The CDR3 DNA reads as TGTGCCAGCAGCGGCCTAGGGTTAGGCTACACCTTC. Filled out from reference TRBV7-9 and TRBJ1-2, the complete variable domain reads DTGVSQNPRHKITKRGQNVTFRCDPISEHNRLYWYRQTLGQGPEFLTYFQNEAQLEKSRLLSDRFSAERPKGSFSTLEIQRTEQGDSAMYLCASSGLGLGYTFGSGTRLTVV.